The T cell receptor beta chain described here comes from a study of cytomegalovirus exposure and HLA in healthy donors. Clones were read by immunoSEQ multiplex PCR, and TCRdb kept only the in-frame ones, dropping some. The sample holds tens of thousands of clones, 84% seen once. With regard to this clone: What it recognizes is unknown. The DNA is left out, because the CDR3 cannot be placed on it with certainty; the CDR3 is given as TCRdb lists it.

The study, taken as a whole, reports: Most sequenced TCRs were rare (though some public TCRs occurred in many donors).

The clonotype was recovered from a woman under 30 in good health and CMV-seropositive. The specimen was PBMCs.

The CDR3: CASSLDRTPYIF. The chain employs TRBV28 and TRBJ1-3; the D call TRBD1 from the table was never checked on the DNA. Germline V CDR1 and CDR2: MDHEN, SYDVKM. 12 amino acids form the CDR3, both terminal residues included.